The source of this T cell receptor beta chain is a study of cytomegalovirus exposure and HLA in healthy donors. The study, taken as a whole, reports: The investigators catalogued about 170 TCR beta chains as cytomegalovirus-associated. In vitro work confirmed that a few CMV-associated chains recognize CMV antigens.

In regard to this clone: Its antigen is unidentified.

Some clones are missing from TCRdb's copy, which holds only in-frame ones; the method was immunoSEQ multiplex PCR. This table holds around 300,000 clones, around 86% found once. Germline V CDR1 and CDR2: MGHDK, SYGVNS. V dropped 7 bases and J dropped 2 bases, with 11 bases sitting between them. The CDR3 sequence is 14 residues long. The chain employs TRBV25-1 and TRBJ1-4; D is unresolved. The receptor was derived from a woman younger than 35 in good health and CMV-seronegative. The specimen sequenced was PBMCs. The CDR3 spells CASTRGGTNEKLFF. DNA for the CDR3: TGTGCCAGCACCAGAGGTGGCACTAATGAAAAACTGTTTTTT. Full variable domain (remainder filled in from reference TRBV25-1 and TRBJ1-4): EADIYQTPRYLVIGTGKKITLECSQTMGHDKMYWYQQDPGMELHLIHYSYGVNSTEKGDLSSESTVSRIRTEHFPLTLESARPSHTSQYLCASTRGGTNEKLFFGSGTQLSVL.